This TCR beta chain was sequenced in a study of OX40 agonist ivuxolimab in advanced cancers. Study as a whole: People in dose escalation had one of these cancers: hepatocellular carcinoma, melanoma, renal cell or head and neck cancer. Prior anti-PD-1, anti-PD-L1 or anti-CTLA-4 therapy was allowed; roughly 40% had some. The study, taken as a whole, reports: Some nonresponders likewise displayed low normalized T-cell clonal expansion. Compared with CD4+, CD8+ T cells on average had more expanded clones.

With regard to this clone: Its antigen is not identified.

Germline assignment: CDR1 SNHLY and CDR2 FYNNEI. J gave up 11 bases and V 2 bases, and 7 bases lay outside the gene matches. The CDR3 contains 13 residues. Here immunoSEQ multiplex PCR was the method, and the copy in TCRdb shows in-frame clones only, minus some. The data contain about 79,000 clones, about 85% of them singletons. This chain connects TRBV2 to TRBJ1-1; TRBD1 matches at 8 bases. Material: CD4+ or CD8+ T cells sorted from blood, obtained in a trial of the OX40 agonist ivuxolimab. The sequence derives from an adult with an advanced solid tumor such as melanoma, head and neck, liver or kidney cancer. The CDR3 sequence: CASSESSRGLAFF. CDR3 DNA sequence: TGTGCCAGCAGTGAATCATCCAGGGGGCTGGCTTTCTTT.